This paragraph covers one T cell receptor (beta chain) sequence. Its antigen is unknown. This sample stems from a study of cytomegalovirus exposure and HLA in healthy donors. The V segment lost 5 bases and the J segment 3 bases; nucleotides outside the gene matches: 5. CDR1 is MNHEY and CDR2 is SVGAGI in the germline V gene. The CDR3 totals 14 residues. With 60 Vbeta and 13 Jbeta primers, the PCR was carried out. Original methodology: A later analysis counted 65 million to 95 million unique TCR beta chains, some 10 million shared. The repertoire was sequenced with immunoSEQ multiplex PCR; TCRdb's copy has only in-frame clones and lacks some. V and J calls and clone size come straight from that table; D and trimming were deduced from the DNA. The table lists 85,000 to 100,000 clones, around 77% of them singletons, with around 3.6% in the top ten. Regarding the study as a whole: A likely sequencing artifact accounted for one observed cluster of highly shared sequence variants. The authors enumerated around 150 TCR beta chains as linked to cytomegalovirus. Earlier analysis found most TCR beta V segments productive about 87% or about 30% of the time.

What was sequenced was PBMCs. This TCR was sampled from a man aged 35-49 years in good health and CMV-seronegative. The gene calls are TRBV6-5 and TRBJ2-7, with 9 nucleotides matching TRBD1. This chain's CDR3 is CASSMGTGSYEQYF. The CDR3 coding sequence is TGTGCCAGCAGTATGGGGACAGGGAGCTACGAGCAGTACTTC.